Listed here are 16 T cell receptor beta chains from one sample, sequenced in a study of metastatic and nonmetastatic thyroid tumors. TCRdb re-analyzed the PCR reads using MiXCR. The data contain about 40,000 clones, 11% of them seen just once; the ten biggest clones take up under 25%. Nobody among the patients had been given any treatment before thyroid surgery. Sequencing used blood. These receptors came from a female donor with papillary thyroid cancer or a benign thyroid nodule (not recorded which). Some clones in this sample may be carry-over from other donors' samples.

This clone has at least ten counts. The CDR3 here is CASRERAGPQFF. CDR3 coding DNA: TGTGCCAGTAGAGAGAGAGCGGGACCGCAGTTCTTC. V usage is TRBV19 and J usage is TRBJ2-1; TRBD2 matches at 7 bases. The V segment lost 6 bases and the J segment 12 bases; nucleotides outside the gene matches: 8. The V gene's germline CDR1 is LNHDA and CDR2 SQIVND (reference sequence). The CDR3 is 12 residues long.

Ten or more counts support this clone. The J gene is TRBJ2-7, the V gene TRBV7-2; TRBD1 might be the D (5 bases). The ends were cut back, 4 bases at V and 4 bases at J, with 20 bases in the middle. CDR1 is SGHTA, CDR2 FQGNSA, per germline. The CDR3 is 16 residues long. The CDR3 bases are TGTGCCAGCAGCTCTCGAGCTCTGGGAAGGGGTTACGAGCAGTACTTC. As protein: CASSSRALGRGYEQYF. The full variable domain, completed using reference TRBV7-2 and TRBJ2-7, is GAGVSQSPSNKVTEKGKDVELRCDPISGHTALYWYRQSLGQGLEFLIYFQGNSAPDKSGLPSDRFSAERTGGSVSTLTIQRTQQEDSAVYLCASSSRALGRGYEQYFGPGTRLTVT.

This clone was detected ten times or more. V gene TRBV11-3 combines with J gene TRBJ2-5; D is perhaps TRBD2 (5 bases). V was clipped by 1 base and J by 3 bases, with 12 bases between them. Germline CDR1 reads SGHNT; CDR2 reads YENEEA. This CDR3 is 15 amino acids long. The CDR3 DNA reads TGTGCCAGCAGCTTAGGGGGAGAGCTAGAAGAGACCCAGTACTTC. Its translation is CASSLGGELEETQYF.

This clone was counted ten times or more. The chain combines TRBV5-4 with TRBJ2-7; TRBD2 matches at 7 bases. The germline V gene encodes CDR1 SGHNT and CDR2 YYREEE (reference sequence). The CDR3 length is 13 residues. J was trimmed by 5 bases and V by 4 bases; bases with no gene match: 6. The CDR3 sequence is CASSPGLENEQYF. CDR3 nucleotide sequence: TGTGCCAGCAGCCCCGGACTAGAAAACGAGCAGTACTTC.

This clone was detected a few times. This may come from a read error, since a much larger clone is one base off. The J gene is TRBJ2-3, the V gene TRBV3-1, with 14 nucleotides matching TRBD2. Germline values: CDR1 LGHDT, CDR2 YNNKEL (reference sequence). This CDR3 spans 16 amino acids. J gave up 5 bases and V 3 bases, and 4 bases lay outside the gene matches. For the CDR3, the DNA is TGTGCCAGCAGCCAGGGACTAGCGGGAGTTCTAGATACGCAGTATTTT. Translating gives CASSQGLAGVLDTQYF.

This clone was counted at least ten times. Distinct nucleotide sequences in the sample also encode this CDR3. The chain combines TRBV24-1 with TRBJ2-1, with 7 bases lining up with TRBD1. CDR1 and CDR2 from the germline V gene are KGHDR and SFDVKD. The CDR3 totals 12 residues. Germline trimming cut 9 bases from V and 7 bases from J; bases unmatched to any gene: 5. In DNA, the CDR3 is TGTGCCACCGGAACAGGGGCGAATGAGCAGTTCTTC. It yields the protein CATGTGANEQFF.

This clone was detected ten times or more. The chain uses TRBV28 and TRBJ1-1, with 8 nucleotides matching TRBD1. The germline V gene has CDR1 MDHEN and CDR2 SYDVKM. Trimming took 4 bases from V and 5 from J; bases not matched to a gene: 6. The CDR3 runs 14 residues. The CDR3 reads CASSSMDRVTEAFF. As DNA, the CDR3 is TGTGCCAGCAGTTCAATGGACAGGGTAACTGAAGCTTTCTTT.

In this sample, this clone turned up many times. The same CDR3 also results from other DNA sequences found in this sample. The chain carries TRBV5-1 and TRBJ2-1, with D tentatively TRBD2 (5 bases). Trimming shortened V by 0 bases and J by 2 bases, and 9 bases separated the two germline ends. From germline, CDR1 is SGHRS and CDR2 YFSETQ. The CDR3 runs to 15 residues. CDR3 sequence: CASSLDTGTYNEQFF. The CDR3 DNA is TGCGCCAGCAGCTTGGACACCGGGACCTACAATGAGCAGTTCTTC.

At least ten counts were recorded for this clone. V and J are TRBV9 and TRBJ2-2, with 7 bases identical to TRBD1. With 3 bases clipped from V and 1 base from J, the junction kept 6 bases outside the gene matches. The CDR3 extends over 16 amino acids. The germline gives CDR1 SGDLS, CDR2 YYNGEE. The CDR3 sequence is CASSGKGQRNTGELFF. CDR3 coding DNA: TGTGCCAGCAGCGGAAAGGGACAGAGGAACACCGGGGAGCTGTTTTTT.

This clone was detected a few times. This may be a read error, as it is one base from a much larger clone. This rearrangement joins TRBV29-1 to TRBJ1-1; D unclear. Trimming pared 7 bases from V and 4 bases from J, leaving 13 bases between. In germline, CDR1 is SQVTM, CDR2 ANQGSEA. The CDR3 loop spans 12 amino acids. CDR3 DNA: TGCAGCGCGGATAGAGTAGGCACTGAAGCTTTCTTT. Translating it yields CSADRVGTEAFF.

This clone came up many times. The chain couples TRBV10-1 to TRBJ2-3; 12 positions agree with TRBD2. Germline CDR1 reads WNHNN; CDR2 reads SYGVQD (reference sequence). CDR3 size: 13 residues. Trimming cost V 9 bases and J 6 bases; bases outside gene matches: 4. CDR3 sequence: CASGLAGTDTQYF. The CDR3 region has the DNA TGCGCCAGTGGACTAGCGGGAACCGATACGCAGTATTTT.

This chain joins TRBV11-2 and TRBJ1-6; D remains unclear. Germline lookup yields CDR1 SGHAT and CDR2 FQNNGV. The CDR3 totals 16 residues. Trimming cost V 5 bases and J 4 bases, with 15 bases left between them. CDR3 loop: CASSEEAFSYNSPLHF. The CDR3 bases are TGTGCCAGCAGCGAAGAAGCCTTCTCGTATAATTCACCCCTCCACTTT.

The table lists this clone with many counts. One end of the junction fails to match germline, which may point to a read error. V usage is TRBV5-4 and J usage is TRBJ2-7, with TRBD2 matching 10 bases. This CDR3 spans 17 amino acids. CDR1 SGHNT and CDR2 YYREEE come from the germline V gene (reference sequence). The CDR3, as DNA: TGTGCCGGCAGCGGCCGCCTAGCGGGAGCCCTTGGGCACGAGCAGTACTTC. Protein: CAGSGRLAGALGHEQYF.

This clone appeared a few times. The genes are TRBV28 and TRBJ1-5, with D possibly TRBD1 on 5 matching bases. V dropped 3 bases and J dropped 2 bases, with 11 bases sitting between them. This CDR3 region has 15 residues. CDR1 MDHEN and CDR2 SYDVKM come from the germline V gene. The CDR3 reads CASSFGGSGNQPQHF. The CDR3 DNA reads TGTGCCAGCAGTTTCGGGGGGAGCGGCAATCAGCCCCAGCATTTT.

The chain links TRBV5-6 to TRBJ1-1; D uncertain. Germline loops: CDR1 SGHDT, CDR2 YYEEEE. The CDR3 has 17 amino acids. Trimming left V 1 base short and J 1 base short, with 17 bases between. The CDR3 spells CASSLMGFLERNTEAFF. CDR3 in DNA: TGTGCCAGCAGCTTGATGGGCTTTCTCGAGCGGAACACTGAAGCTTTCTTT.

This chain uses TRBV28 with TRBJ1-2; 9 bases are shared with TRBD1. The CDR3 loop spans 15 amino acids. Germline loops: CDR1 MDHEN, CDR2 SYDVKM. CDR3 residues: CESRNRRDRAYGYTF. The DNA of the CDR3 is TGTGAAAGCAGAAATCGCCGGGACAGGGCGTATGGCTACACCTTC.